A selection of T cell receptor beta chains follows, all from one sample in a study of T cells in Graves' hyperthyroidism and ophthalmopathy. TCRdb re-called the multiplex PCR reads with MiXCR, one entry per CDR3 protein. The profile covers about 420,000 distinct CDR3 sequences, with 12% to 15% appearing a single time and 5.3% taken by the ten largest. Source material: blood. These receptors were taken from a woman between 18 and 29 years old with Graves' hyperthyroidism. Each CDR3 is given with its conserved first and last residue. D genes are given only for firm matches. Rows give clone size only sometimes, using once, few, many, or a class for an expanded clone.

size | J | V | D | DNA | CDR3
few | TRBJ2-1 | TRBV9 | NA | TGTGCCAGCAGCGCCATGGGGATCTCCTACAATGAGCAGTTCTTC | CASSAMGISYNEQFF
many | TRBJ2-5 | TRBV12-3/TRBV12-4 | NA | TGTGCCAGCAGTCGCGAAACTAGTTCGGGTCGGGACTTC | CASSRETSSGRDF
many | TRBJ2-1 | TRBV19 | TRBD2 | TGTGCCAGTAGTAACTCCCTGGGACTAGCGGCCTACAATGAGCAGTTCTTC | CASSNSLGLAAYNEQFF
many | TRBJ1-1 | TRBV20-1 | NA | TGCAGTGCTAGTCACCACACGAACACTGAAGCTTTCTTT | CSASHHTNTEAFF
NA | TRBJ2-1 | TRBV5-1 | TRBD1 | TGCGCCAGCAGCCAGGACAGGGGCCCCGTTCGGGAGCAGTTCTTC | CASSQDRGPVREQFF
many | TRBJ2-3 | TRBV20-1 | TRBD2 | TGCAGTGCTAGAGGAGGGATAGCGGGAGAGGCAGATACGCAGTATTTT | CSARGGIAGEADTQYF
many | TRBJ2-1 | TRBV12-3/TRBV12-4 | TRBD2 | TGTGCCAGCAGTTTGTCTAGCGGGAGGGATGAGCAGTTCTTC | CASSLSSGRDEQFF
NA | TRBJ2-3 | TRBV6-6 | NA | TGTGCCAGCAGTTACTCCCCCCGGGGGCTCAGCACAGATACGCAGTATTTT | CASSYSPRGLSTDTQYF
NA | TRBJ2-7 | TRBV6-1 | NA | TGTGCCAGCAGTGAACCCCTCGGGACTCCCTCCTACGAGCAGTACTTC | CASSEPLGTPSYEQYF
many | TRBJ2-5 | TRBV14 | NA | TGTGCCAGCAGCCAAGAAGAGACCCAGTACTTC | CASSQEETQYF
NA | TRBJ1-1 | TRBV29-1 | TRBD1 | TGCAGCGCTGGACAGGGAATGATGACTGAAGCTTTCTTT | CSAGQGMMTEAFF